Given below is one T cell receptor beta chain in context. This record comes from a study of blood T cell repertoires in COVID-19. Study-wide context: COVID-19 samples, acute and convalescent, were from the United States, Italy and Spain. PBMCs, B-cell-depleted T cells, or T cells were the source of the cDNA or gDNA that made up the material.

CDR1 and CDR2 from the germline V gene are MNHNS and SASEGT. The V end was cut by 6 bases, the J end by 7 bases, with 24 bases between. This CDR3 spans 16 amino acids. Authors' processing steps: Amplification of reference gene primers provided the estimated nucleated cell counts. Profiling relied on immunoSEQ multiplex PCR, and the TCRdb table lists in-frame clones only, not all of them. V and J calls and clone size are given by that table; D and trimming were obtained from the DNA. The table has about 400,000 clones, 85% to 90% seen once; the top ten hold 1.5% to 2%. The chain joins TRBV6-1 to TRBJ1-1; perhaps TRBD1 as D (5 bases). The clonotype comes from a young woman who had recovered from COVID-19. Sequencing input: PBMCs or T cells enriched from blood (not recorded which). CDR3 DNA sequence: TGTGCCAGCAGAGAACTGGGGACTCGGATTTTAGGTGAAGCTTTCTTT. Translation: CASRELGTRILGEAFF.